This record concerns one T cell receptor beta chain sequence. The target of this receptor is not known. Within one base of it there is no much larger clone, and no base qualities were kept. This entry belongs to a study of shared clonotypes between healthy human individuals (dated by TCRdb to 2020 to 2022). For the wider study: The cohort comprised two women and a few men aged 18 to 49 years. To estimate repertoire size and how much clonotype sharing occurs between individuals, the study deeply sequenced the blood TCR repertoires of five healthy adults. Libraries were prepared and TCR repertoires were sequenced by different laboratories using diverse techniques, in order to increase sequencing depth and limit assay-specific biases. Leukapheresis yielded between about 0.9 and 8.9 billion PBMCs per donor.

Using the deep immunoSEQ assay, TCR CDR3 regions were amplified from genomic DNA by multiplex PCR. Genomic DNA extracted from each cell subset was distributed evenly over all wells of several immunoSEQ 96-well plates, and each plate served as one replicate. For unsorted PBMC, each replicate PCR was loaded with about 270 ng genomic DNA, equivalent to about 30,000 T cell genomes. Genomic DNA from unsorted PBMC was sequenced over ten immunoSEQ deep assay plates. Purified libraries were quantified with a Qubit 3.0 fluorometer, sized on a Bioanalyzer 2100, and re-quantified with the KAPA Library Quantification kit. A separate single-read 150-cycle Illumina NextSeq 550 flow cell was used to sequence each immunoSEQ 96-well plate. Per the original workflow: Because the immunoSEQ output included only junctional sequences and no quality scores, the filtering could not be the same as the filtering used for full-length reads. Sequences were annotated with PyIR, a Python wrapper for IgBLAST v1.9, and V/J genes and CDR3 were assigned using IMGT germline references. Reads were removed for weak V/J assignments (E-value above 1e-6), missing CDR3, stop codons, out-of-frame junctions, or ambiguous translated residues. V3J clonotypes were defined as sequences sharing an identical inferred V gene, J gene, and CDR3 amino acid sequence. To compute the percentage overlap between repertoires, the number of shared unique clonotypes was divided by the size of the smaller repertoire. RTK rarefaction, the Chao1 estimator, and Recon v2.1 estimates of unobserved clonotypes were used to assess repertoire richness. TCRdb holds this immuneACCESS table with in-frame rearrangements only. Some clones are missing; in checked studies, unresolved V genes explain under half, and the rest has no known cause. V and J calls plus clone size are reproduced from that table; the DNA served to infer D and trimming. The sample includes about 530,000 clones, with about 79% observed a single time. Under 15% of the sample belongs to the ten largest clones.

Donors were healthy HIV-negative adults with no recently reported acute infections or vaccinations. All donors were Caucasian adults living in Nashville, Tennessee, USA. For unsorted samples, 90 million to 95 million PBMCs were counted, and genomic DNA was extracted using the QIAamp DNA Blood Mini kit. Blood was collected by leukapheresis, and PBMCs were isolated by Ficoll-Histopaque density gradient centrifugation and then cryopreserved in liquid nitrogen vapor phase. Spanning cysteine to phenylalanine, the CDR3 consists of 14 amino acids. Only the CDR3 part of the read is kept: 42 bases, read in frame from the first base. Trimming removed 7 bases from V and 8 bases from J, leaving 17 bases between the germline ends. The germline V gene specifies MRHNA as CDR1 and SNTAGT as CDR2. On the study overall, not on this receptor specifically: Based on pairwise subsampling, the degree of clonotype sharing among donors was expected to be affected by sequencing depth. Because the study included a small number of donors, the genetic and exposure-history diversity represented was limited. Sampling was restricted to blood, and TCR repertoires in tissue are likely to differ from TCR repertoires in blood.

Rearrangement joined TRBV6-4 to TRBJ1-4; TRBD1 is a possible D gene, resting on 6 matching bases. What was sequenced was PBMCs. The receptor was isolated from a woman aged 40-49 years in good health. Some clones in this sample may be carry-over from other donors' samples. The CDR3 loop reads CASIPLRGGEKLFF. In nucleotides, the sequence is TGTGCCAGCATTCCCCTAAGAGGGGGAGAAAAACTGTTTTTT.